A single sample is the source of the 29 T cell receptor beta chains below, sequenced in a study of blood T cell repertoires in COVID-19. The method was immunoSEQ multiplex PCR; TCRdb's version includes in-frame clones alone and lacks a portion of them. The repertoire holds 250,000 or so clones, with 70% to 90% as singletons. The sample consisted of peripheral blood. The receptors originated from a man between 18 and 35 years old with active or convalescent COVID-19.

The chain recombines TRBV7-2 with TRBJ2-7; TRBD2 agrees at 15 bases. The germline CDR1 and CDR2 sequences are SGHTA and FQGNSA. The CDR3 has 18 residues. The V gene end was trimmed by 5 bases and the J gene end by 2 bases; junction bases not matched to a gene: 10. The DNA for the CDR3 is TGTGCCAGCAGCCCGGTCGGACTAGCGGGGGGGAAGCCCTACGAGCAGTACTTC. This sequence encodes CASSPVGLAGGKPYEQYF.

Only one count was recorded for this clone. The rearrangement links TRBV24-1 to TRBJ2-2; possibly TRBD2 for D (6 bases). Germline lookup yields CDR1 KGHDR and CDR2 SFDVKD. V lost 7 bases and J lost 1, with 21 bases in between. CDR3 length: 18 amino acids. This CDR3 is CATSQGRVEGLNTGELFF. CDR3 sequence (DNA): TGTGCCACCAGCCAAGGAAGGGTAGAGGGACTGAACACCGGGGAGCTGTTTTTT.

The chain joins TRBV5-1 to TRBJ2-2; TRBD2 is a possible D gene (6 bases). Per germline, CDR1 SGHRS and CDR2 YFSETQ. The CDR3 spans 14 residues. Deletions cut 4 bases from V and 1 base from J, with 8 bases between. For the CDR3, the DNA is TGCGCCAGCAGCCCCGGGAGGAACACCGGGGAGCTGTTTTTT. Its translation is CASSPGRNTGELFF.

The chain links TRBV9 to TRBJ1-2; 9 nucleotides match TRBD1. This CDR3 has 15 amino acids. CDR1 and CDR2 from the germline V gene are SGDLS and YYNGEE. The V segment lost 0 bases and the J segment 7 bases; nucleotides outside the gene matches: 7. As DNA, the CDR3 is TGTGCCAGCAGCGTAGCTGAGGGACAGGGAGTTGGCTACACCTTC. Translation gives CASSVAEGQGVGYTF.

The V gene is TRBV4-3, the J gene TRBJ2-3, with 9 bases identical to TRBD2. The V gene end was trimmed by 6 bases and the J gene end by 3 bases; junction bases not matched to a gene: 16. Germline V gene lookup returns CDR1 LGHNA and CDR2 YSLEER. CDR3 length: 18 residues. The CDR3 DNA reads as TGCGCCAGCAGTCACCAAGGGTTTGCGGGAGGGGGTACAGATACGCAGTATTTT. This codes for CASSHQGFAGGGTDTQYF.

V and J are TRBV9 and TRBJ2-7, with a weak D call TRBD2 (6 bases). CDR3 length: 15 amino acids. The germline gives CDR1 SGDLS, CDR2 YYNGEE. V was shortened by 0 bases and J by 2 bases, with 12 bases between the two germline ends. The CDR3 nucleotides read TGTGCCAGCAGCGTAGGAGGAGGGCCCACCTACGAGCAGTACTTC. This codes for CASSVGGGPTYEQYF. Complete variable domain (other parts from reference TRBV9 and TRBJ2-7): DSGVTQTPKHLITATGQRVTLRCSPRSGDLSVYWYQQSLDQGLQFLIQYYNGEERAKGNILERFSAQQFPDLHSELNLSSLELGDSALYFCASSVGGGPTYEQYFGPGTRLTVT.

The chain links TRBV6-6 to TRBJ1-5; D possibly corresponds to TRBD1 (6 bases). Trimming stripped 8 bases from V and 6 bases from J, with 17 bases between. Germline V gene data show CDR1 as MNHNY and CDR2 as SVGAGI (reference sequence). The CDR3 totals 14 residues. DNA of the CDR3: TGTGCCAGCGCGTCTTCGGGGGGCAGTCAGCCCCAGCATTTT. As protein: CASASSGGSQPQHF.

The J gene is TRBJ1-1, the V gene TRBV6-5; D not certain. Germline V gene lookup returns CDR1 MNHEY and CDR2 SVGAGI. This CDR3 is built from 15 residues. Trimming left V 6 bases short and J 1 base short, with 15 bases between. This chain's CDR3 is CASSLLNRGNTEAFF. The CDR3 DNA follows: TGTGCCAGCAGCCTTCTCAACCGGGGGAACACTGAAGCTTTCTTT.

The J gene is TRBJ2-7, the V gene TRBV5-6; TRBD1 matches at 8 bases. The J segment lost 2 bases and the V segment lost 4 bases, leaving 11 bases of the junction unmatched. The CDR3 spans 16 residues. CDR1 is SGHDT, CDR2 YYEEEE, per germline. CDR3 sequence reads: CASSPSWTGIPYEQYF. DNA of the CDR3: TGTGCCAGCAGCCCCTCCTGGACAGGGATCCCCTACGAGCAGTACTTC.

The rearrangement links TRBV7-3 to TRBJ2-2; 9 nucleotides line up with TRBD2. V was clipped by 2 bases and J by 4 bases; unmatched bases: 5. Germline V gene data show CDR1 as SGHTA and CDR2 as FQGTGA. The CDR3 is 16 amino acids. The CDR3 coding sequence is TGTGCCAGCAGCTTATCTAGCGGGGTCGGCACCGGGGAGCTGTTTTTT. Protein: CASSLSSGVGTGELFF.

This clone appeared once. The CDR3 region has the DNA TGTGCCAGCAGCCAAATGAACACTGAAGCTTTCTTT. It translates to CASSQMNTEAFF. The chain is built from TRBV28 and TRBJ1-1; D gene unclear. Trimming shortened V by 6 bases and J by 0 bases, and 5 bases separated the two germline ends. This CDR3 spans 12 amino acids. Looked up from germline, CDR1 is MDHEN and CDR2 is SYDVKM.

The rearrangement joins TRBV18 to TRBJ1-1, with D perhaps matching TRBD1 (5 bases). The CDR3 loop spans 14 amino acids. Germline CDR1 is KGHSH and CDR2 is LQKENI. The V and J ends lost 5 bases and 0 bases respectively, with 10 bases between them. The CDR3 DNA sequence: TGTGCCAGCTCAAAGGACACAATGAACACTGAAGCTTTCTTT. This gives the protein CASSKDTMNTEAFF.

A few counts support this clone. The CDR3 loop reads CASRRTVYEQYF. The CDR3 nucleotides read TGTGCCAGCAGGCGGACAGTATACGAGCAGTACTTC. The V and J genes are TRBV28 and TRBJ2-7; weak D call: TRBD1 (6 bases). The CDR3 contains 12 residues. The germline gives CDR1 MDHEN, CDR2 SYDVKM. V gave up 6 bases and J gave up 4 bases, with 10 bases separating them.

This rearrangement joins TRBV7-8 to TRBJ1-1; the match to TRBD1 covers 12 bases. The CDR3 has 19 residues. The ends lost 5 bases at V and 5 bases at J; junction bases unmatched: 18. Germline V gene lookup returns CDR1 SGHVS and CDR2 FQNEAQ. CDR3 protein: CASSLFPPGQGALRTEAFF. DNA of the CDR3: TGTGCCAGCAGCCTTTTTCCACCGGGACAGGGGGCTCTAAGGACTGAAGCTTTCTTT.

The chain recombines TRBV3-1 (or the pseudogene TRBV3-2) with TRBJ1-1; D is perhaps TRBD1 (6 bases). The CDR3 runs to 15 residues. Trimming cost V 2 bases and J 6 bases, with 16 bases left between them. The germline gives CDR1 LGHDT, CDR2 YNNKEL (reference sequence). The CDR3: CASSQTGWDVSEAFF. The CDR3 region has the DNA TGTGCCAGCAGCCAAACAGGGTGGGATGTGTCTGAAGCTTTCTTT.

The chain links TRBV19 to TRBJ1-5; D unclear. There are 16 residues in the CDR3. From germline, CDR1 is LNHDA and CDR2 SQIVND (reference sequence). Trimming took off 3 bases at V and 3 bases at J, with 15 bases between the two ends. The CDR3 protein is CASSIAGRSFNQPQHF. In DNA form, the CDR3 reads TGTGCCAGTAGTATCGCCGGTCGCTCCTTCAATCAGCCCCAGCATTTT.

The gene calls are TRBV7-8 and TRBJ2-3, with D possibly being TRBD2 (6 bases). Germline-derived CDR1 and CDR2 are SGHVS and FQNEAQ. V lost 1 base, J lost 1 base, and 15 bases lay in between. The CDR3 consists of 17 residues. DNA of the CDR3: TGTGCCAGCAGCTTAGTTGGAGGGGCTATCGGCACAGATACGCAGTATTTT. Encoded protein: CASSLVGGAIGTDTQYF.

This chain connects TRBV11-2 to TRBJ1-2; TRBD1 agrees at 8 bases. In germline, CDR1 is SGHAT, CDR2 FQNNGV. CDR3 length: 16 residues. V lost 6 bases to trimming and J lost 1 base; unmatched junction nucleotides: 10. The CDR3 nucleotides read TGTGCCAGCAGGCGTCTTGTCGGACAGGGTAACTATGGCTACACCTTC. It encodes CASRRLVGQGNYGYTF.

CDR3 DNA sequence: TGTGCCAGCAGTTACGCAGGGGGCGCGGATGGCTACACCTTC. It codes for CASSYAGGADGYTF. The chain is built from TRBV6-2 or TRBV6-3 and TRBJ1-2, with TRBD1 identical over 8 bases. The CDR3 runs to 14 residues. The junction had 5 bases not matched to a gene; V was cut back by 2 bases and J by 6 bases. Per the germline V gene, CDR1 is MNHEY and CDR2 is SVGEGT.

The chain links TRBV18 to TRBJ2-5; 11 bases map to TRBD1. CDR1 is KGHSH and CDR2 is LQKENI in the germline V gene. Trimming cost V 2 bases and J 7 bases; bases outside gene matches: 9. CDR3 length equals 16 residues. CDR3 in amino acids: CASSPAIGQGARTQYF. The DNA for the CDR3 is TGTGCCAGCTCACCAGCTATTGGACAGGGGGCACGGACCCAGTACTTC.

The chain is built from TRBV5-1 and TRBJ2-7; D perhaps matches TRBD1 (5 bases). The CDR3 is made up of 15 amino acids. V dropped 4 bases and J dropped 0 bases, with 14 bases sitting between them. Germline CDR1 is SGHRS and CDR2 is YFSETQ. CDR3 amino acids: CASSRQLPSSYEQYF. CDR3 bases: TGCGCCAGCAGCCGACAGCTTCCGAGCTCCTACGAGCAGTACTTC.

The genes are TRBV11-2 and TRBJ2-2, with a tentative D call TRBD2 (5 bases). This CDR3 is built from 16 residues. Deletions cut 6 bases from V and 7 bases from J, with 21 bases between. Per the germline V gene, CDR1 is SGHAT and CDR2 is FQNNGV. CDR3 sequence: CASSLRVSRRGGELFF. CDR3 sequence (DNA): TGTGCCAGCAGTCTTAGGGTGTCCCGACGGGGCGGGGAGCTGTTTTTT.

CDR3 bases: TGTGCCACCTCGTTTAGGGGGCTTAGGGGGTACGAGCAGTACTTC. Its protein is CATSFRGLRGYEQYF. The rearrangement joins TRBV5-6 to TRBJ2-7, with 7 bases that match TRBD1. This CDR3 is 15 amino acids long. Germline V lookup: CDR1 SGHDT, CDR2 YYEEEE. V shed 9 bases and J 4 bases; nucleotides not matched to a gene: 16.

V usage is TRBV28 and J usage is TRBJ1-2; TRBD1 is a possible D gene (5 bases). V lost 5 bases and J lost 7, with 17 bases in between. The CDR3 consists of 14 residues. Germline V CDR1 and CDR2: MDHEN, SYDVKM. The CDR3 sequence: CASSNLQATRGYTF. The CDR3 region has the DNA TGTGCCAGCAGTAACCTACAGGCTACGCGTGGCTACACCTTC.

The genes are TRBV9 and TRBJ2-3; D possibly corresponds to TRBD1 (5 bases). This CDR3 region has 16 residues. V lost 3 bases, J lost 4 bases, and 18 bases lay in between. Germline CDR1 reads SGDLS; CDR2 reads YYNGEE. CDR3 in DNA: TGTGCCAGCAGCGGAGCAGGGAAGTTAAGCCCAGATACGCAGTATTTT. Encoded protein: CASSGAGKLSPDTQYF.

The sample holds a few counts of this clone. The V and J genes are TRBV6-4 and TRBJ2-3; D uncertain. V lost 3 bases to trimming and J lost 4 bases, with 8 bases between them. Germline V lookup: CDR1 MRHNA, CDR2 SNTAGT. CDR3 length: 13 residues. CDR3 protein: CASSEEIADTQYF. CDR3 DNA: TGTGCCAGCAGTGAGGAGATCGCAGATACGCAGTATTTT.

V and J are TRBV4-2 and TRBJ2-4, with a tentative D call TRBD2 (5 bases). With 0 bases removed from V and 9 bases from J, the gap between germline ends came to 15 bases. Germline values: CDR1 LGHNA, CDR2 YNFKEQ. The CDR3 extends over 15 amino acids. The CDR3 DNA reads as TGTGCCAGCAGCCAAGATGTTGCGGGTTGGGGCATTCAGTACTTC. The encoded protein is CASSQDVAGWGIQYF.

The chain combines TRBV3-1 (or the pseudogene TRBV3-2) with TRBJ2-1; D is undetermined. The CDR3 runs 16 residues. V lost 0 bases and J 2 bases, leaving 11 bases between the germline ends. The germline CDR1 and CDR2 sequences are LGHDT and YNNKEL (reference sequence). The CDR3 loop is CASSQDTVLAYNEQFF. The CDR3 bases are TGTGCCAGCAGCCAAGATACTGTCCTAGCCTACAATGAGCAGTTCTTC.

The rearrangement links TRBV6-2 or TRBV6-3 to TRBJ2-7; 8 bases align to TRBD1. In germline, CDR1 is MNHEY, CDR2 SVGEGT. The CDR3 loop spans 15 amino acids. Trimming cost V 4 bases and J 1 base; bases outside gene matches: 6. Here the CDR3 DNA reads TGTGCCAGCAGTTCCTGGGACAGGTGGTCCTACGAGCAGTACTTC. Its translation is CASSSWDRWSYEQYF.